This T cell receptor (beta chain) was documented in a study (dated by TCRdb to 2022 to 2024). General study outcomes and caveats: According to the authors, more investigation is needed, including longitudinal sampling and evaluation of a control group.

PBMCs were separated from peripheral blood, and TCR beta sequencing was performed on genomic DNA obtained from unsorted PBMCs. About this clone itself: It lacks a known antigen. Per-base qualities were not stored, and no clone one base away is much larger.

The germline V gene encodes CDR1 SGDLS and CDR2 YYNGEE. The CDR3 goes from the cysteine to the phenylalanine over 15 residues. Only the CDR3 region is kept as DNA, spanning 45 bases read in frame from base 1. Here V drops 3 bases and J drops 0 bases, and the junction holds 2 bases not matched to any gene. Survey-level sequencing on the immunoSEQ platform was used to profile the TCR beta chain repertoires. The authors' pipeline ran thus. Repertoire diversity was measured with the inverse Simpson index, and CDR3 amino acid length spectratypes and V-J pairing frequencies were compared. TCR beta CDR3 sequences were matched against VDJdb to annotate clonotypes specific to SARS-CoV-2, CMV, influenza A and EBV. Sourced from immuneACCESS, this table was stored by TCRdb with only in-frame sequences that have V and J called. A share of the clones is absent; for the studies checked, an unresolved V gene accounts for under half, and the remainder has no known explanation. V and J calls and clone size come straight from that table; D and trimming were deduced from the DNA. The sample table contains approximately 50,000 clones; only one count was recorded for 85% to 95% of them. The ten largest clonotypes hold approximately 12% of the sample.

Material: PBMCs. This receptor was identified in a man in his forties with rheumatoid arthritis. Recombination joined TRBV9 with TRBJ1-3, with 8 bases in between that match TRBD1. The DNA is TGTGCCAGCAGCGAGGGGACAGGCTCTGGAAACACCATATATTTT. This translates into CASSEGTGSGNTIYF.